The source of this T cell receptor beta chain is a study of CD8+CD57+ T cells in acquired aplastic anemia. About this clonotype: A read error is possible here, since a much larger clone lies one base away.

With 5 bases clipped from V and 3 bases from J, the junction kept 12 bases outside the gene matches. The CDR3 extends over 16 amino acids. In germline, CDR1 is MNHEY, CDR2 SVGEGT. Only patients with CD8+CD57+ cell expansion on flow cytometry were chosen for sequencing. Genomic DNA acted as the template from which TCR beta VDJ combination and CDR3 sequence profiling were carried out. TCRdb re-called the reads through MiXCR, storing one row per CDR3 protein. The sample yields some 170,000 distinct CDR3 sequences, 40% to 50% seen once. This receptor was identified in a human donor with aplastic anemia. Sequenced material: sorted CD4+, CD8+, or CD8+CD57+ T cells (not recorded which) from PBMCs. This sequence joins TRBV6-2 or TRBV6-3 and TRBJ2-7, with 8 bases fitting TRBD2. CDR3 protein: CASSDQTSVQLYEQYF. In DNA, the CDR3 is TGTGCCAGCAGTGACCAGACTAGCGTTCAGCTCTACGAGCAGTACTTC.